This T cell receptor (beta chain) originates from a study of blood T cell repertoires in COVID-19. Whole-study context: Sample material is recorded as cDNA or gDNA derived from T cells, B-cell-depleted T cells, or PBMCs.

The CDR3 consists of 15 residues. Per the germline V gene, CDR1 is ENHRY and CDR2 is SYGVKD. The J segment lost 2 bases and the V segment lost 2 bases, leaving 2 bases of the junction unmatched. All enrollees were about 18 to 90 years old and from under 25 US areas. Categorization into cohorts depended on clinical history that participants reported. Either two negative PCRs, clearance, or symptom resolution qualified Cohort 3 donors as recovered. Using immunoSEQ multiplex PCR, the repertoire was profiled, and TCRdb retains in-frame clones only, with some absent. The table includes around 300,000 clones, under 90% detected once.

The genes are TRBV10-3 and TRBJ1-5, with 8 bases matching TRBD1. The sequenced sample was PBMCs or T cells enriched from blood (not recorded which). The TCR sequence derives from a woman aged 55-69 years who had recovered from COVID-19. The CDR3 DNA reads TGTGCCATCAGTGAGGACAGGGGTGGCAATCAGCCCCAGCATTTT. Amino acids: CAISEDRGGNQPQHF.